The clone carrying this T cell receptor (beta chain) has just a few counts. Its antigen is currently unknown. This specimen belongs to a study of CD8 T cells in ankylosing spondylitis. The germline V and J ends were trimmed by 2 bases and 7 bases, with 13 bases remaining between them. The CDR3 has 14 residues. CDR1 is SGHTS, CDR2 YDEGEE, per germline. In making TCR beta libraries, quantitative 5'-RACE with molecular barcodes was used. TCRdb fed the 5' RACE reads into MiXCR, producing one record per CDR3 protein. In the table there are fewer than 750,000 distinct CDR3 sequences, around 17% of which are singletons. Study-level points and caveats: Under 10 highly homologous variants formed a TCR beta motif that appeared characteristic of ankylosing spondylitis blood.

Specimen: blood, either unsorted or a sorted T cell fraction (not recorded which). This TCR derives from a male donor with ankylosing spondylitis. The chain joins TRBV5-8 to TRBJ2-1; TRBD2 is a possible D gene (5 bases). CDR3 sequence (DNA): TGTGCCAGCAGCTTTGCGGCGACGGGAAATGAGCAGTTCTTC. It translates to CASSFAATGNEQFF.